One sample yielded the 20 T cell receptor beta chains listed below, sequenced in a study of blood T cell repertoires in COVID-19. Repertoires were generated with immunoSEQ multiplex PCR, while TCRdb's copy carries only in-frame clones and drops some. The sample consists of hundreds of thousands of clones, roughly 83% of them appearing once. The sample taken for sequencing was peripheral blood. These receptors were collected from a woman in her sixties or seventies with active or convalescent COVID-19.

The chain links TRBV11-2 to TRBJ2-6; D ambiguous. Trimming cost V 5 bases and J 0 bases, with 8 bases left between them. The CDR3 totals 15 residues. Germline lookup yields CDR1 SGHAT and CDR2 FQNNGV. Here the CDR3 DNA reads TGTGCCAGCAGCCCCCAGGTCTCTGGGGCCAACGTCCTGACTTTC. Residues: CASSPQVSGANVLTF.

This clone was found once. The V call is TRBV3-1 (or the pseudogene TRBV3-2), the J call TRBJ2-3; weak D call: TRBD2 (7 bases). Germline V gene lookup returns CDR1 LGHDT and CDR2 YNNKEL (reference sequence). This CDR3 has 17 amino acids. The germline V and J ends were trimmed by 1 base and 5 bases, with 19 bases remaining between them. CDR3: CASSQGEGGAEVDTQYF. Written as DNA, the CDR3 is TGTGCCAGCAGCCAAGGAGAAGGGGGGGCCGAGGTAGATACGCAGTATTTT.

The gene calls are TRBV18 and TRBJ2-2; 8 nucleotides align to TRBD1. Germline CDR1 KGHSH, CDR2 LQKENI. The V segment lost 0 bases and the J segment 5 bases; nucleotides outside the gene matches: 8. The CDR3 length is 17 residues. The CDR3 sequence is CASSPPQGALRTGELFF. Written as DNA, the CDR3 is TGTGCCAGCTCACCACCTCAGGGGGCTCTCAGAACCGGGGAGCTGTTTTTT.

This clone is a singleton in its sample. This chain connects TRBV12-3 or TRBV12-4 to TRBJ1-6, with TRBD1 matching over 8 bases. The CDR3 has 13 amino acids. V lost 6 bases to trimming and J lost 9 bases; unmatched junction nucleotides: 4. The CDR3, as DNA: TGTGCCAGCAGGGACAGGGACATTTCACCCCTCCACTTT. Its translation: CASRDRDISPLHF.

The chain is built from TRBV10-3 and TRBJ2-7; perhaps TRBD2 as D (5 bases). This CDR3 comprises 14 residues. V was shortened by 4 bases and J by 4 bases, with 14 bases between the two germline ends. Germline V gives CDR1 ENHRY, CDR2 SYGVKD. DNA of the CDR3: TGTGCCATCAGTGGAACAGAAACGGGATACGAGCAGTACTTC. Translation: CAISGTETGYEQYF.

This clone appeared a single time. This chain uses TRBV19 with TRBJ1-2, with unresolved D. Germline lookup yields CDR1 LNHDA and CDR2 SQIVND (reference sequence). With 1 base removed from V and 7 bases from J, the gap between germline ends came to 13 bases. The CDR3 spans 14 residues. The CDR3 loop is CASSIGEGRSGYTF. CDR3 sequence (DNA): TGTGCCAGTAGTATAGGGGAGGGCCGTAGTGGCTACACCTTC. Full variable domain (rest looked up from reference TRBV19 and TRBJ1-2): DGGITQSPKYLFRKEGQNVTLSCEQNLNHDAMYWYRQDPGQGLRLIYYSQIVNDFQKGDIAEGYSVSREKKESFPLTVTSAQKNPTAFYLCASSIGEGRSGYTFGSGTRLTVV.

A few counts support this clone. The CDR3 DNA reads as TGTGCCAGCAGCCAAGATTTGGAGTCTGGCGGGACTTACAAGACCCAGTACTTC. Translating gives CASSQDLESGGTYKTQYF. The chain combines TRBV3-1 (or the pseudogene TRBV3-2) with TRBJ2-5, with D possibly TRBD2 on 6 matching bases. The V gene's germline CDR1 is LGHDT and CDR2 YNNKEL (reference sequence). V lost 0 bases and J lost 6, with 23 bases in between. The CDR3 has 18 amino acids.

The CDR3 nucleotides are TGCGCCAGCAGCTCGGGACTGAACGAGTGGGAAAAACTGTTTTTT. As protein: CASSSGLNEWEKLFF. The chain joins TRBV5-1 to TRBJ1-4; D possibly corresponds to TRBD1 (5 bases). The CDR3 has 15 amino acids. Germline CDR1 and CDR2: SGHRS and YFSETQ. Trimming left V 3 bases short and J 8 bases short, with 17 bases between.

The chain combines TRBV7-6 with TRBJ2-2; 7 nucleotides align to TRBD1. V was pared by 1 base and J by 5 bases, with 4 bases of the junction left unmatched. The CDR3 totals 15 residues. Germline CDR1 and CDR2: SGHVS and FNYEAQ. The DNA of the CDR3 is TGTGCCAGCAGCTTAGGAGGGACAGAGACCGGGGAGCTGTTTTTT. It translates to CASSLGGTETGELFF. Using reference TRBV7-6 and TRBJ2-2 for the parts outside the CDR3, the full variable domain is GAGVSQSPRYKVTKRGQDVALRCDPISGHVSLYWYRQALGQGPEFLTYFNYEAQQDKSGLPNDRFSAERPEGSISTLTIQRTEQRDSAMYRCASSLGGTETGELFFGEGSRLTVL.

V gene TRBV15 combines with J gene TRBJ2-7, with 8 bases matching TRBD1. The germline gives CDR1 LNHNV, CDR2 YYDKDF (reference sequence). The CDR3 totals 17 residues. V trimming: 0 bases; J trimming: 3 bases; junction bases outside the gene matches: 10. In DNA form, the CDR3 reads TGTGCCACCAGCAGAGATCGTCAGGGGGCCCTCGGCTACGAGCAGTACTTC. Amino acid sequence: CATSRDRQGALGYEQYF.

CDR3 loop: CASSPRGTGNTEAFF. DNA of the CDR3: TGTGCCAGCAGCCCCCGAGGGACAGGGAACACTGAAGCTTTCTTT. V usage is TRBV9 and J usage is TRBJ1-1, with TRBD1 matching 8 bases. V lost 4 bases, J lost 1 base, and 6 bases stayed unmatched. CDR3 length: 15 amino acids. Germline-derived CDR1 and CDR2 are SGDLS and YYNGEE. Full variable domain (outside the CDR3, taken from reference TRBV9 and TRBJ1-1): DSGVTQTPKHLITATGQRVTLRCSPRSGDLSVYWYQQSLDQGLQFLIQYYNGEERAKGNILERFSAQQFPDLHSELNLSSLELGDSALYFCASSPRGTGNTEAFFGQGTRLTVV.

The rearrangement links TRBV11-2 to TRBJ1-4; TRBD1 matches 7 bases. The CDR3 is 14 amino acids. Germline CDR1 and CDR2: SGHAT and FQNNGV. V lost 5 bases to trimming and J lost 1 base; unmatched junction nucleotides: 1. In DNA, the CDR3 is TGTGCCAGCAGCCGACAGGGAACTAATGAAAAACTGTTTTTT. Protein sequence: CASSRQGTNEKLFF.

This chain links TRBV10-2 with TRBJ2-3; possible D gene TRBD2, 5 bases. CDR1 is WSHSY and CDR2 is SAAADI in the germline V gene. There are 15 residues in the CDR3. V lost 10 bases and J 4 bases, leaving 21 bases between the germline ends. The CDR3 loop is CATLGDTWTADTQYF. The CDR3 DNA is TGCGCCACCTTGGGAGACACCTGGACGGCAGATACGCAGTATTTT.

The chain combines TRBV5-6 with TRBJ1-2, with unresolved D. Germline V gives CDR1 SGHDT, CDR2 YYEEEE. V shed 7 bases and J shed 4 bases, with 11 bases lying between them. This CDR3 region has 12 residues. The CDR3 here is CASWAGSYGYTF. The CDR3 bases are TGTGCCAGCTGGGCGGGCTCCTATGGCTACACCTTC.

This chain uses TRBV3-1 (or the pseudogene TRBV3-2) with TRBJ2-1; 11 bases map to TRBD1. CDR3 length: 16 residues. Germline-derived CDR1 and CDR2 are LGHDT and YNNKEL (reference sequence). Losses at the gene ends were 1 base for V and 6 bases for J; bases not matched to a gene: 5. Here the CDR3 DNA reads TGTGCCAGCAGCCAAGGAATAGGGACAGGGGGCAATGAGCAGTTCTTC. The encoded protein is CASSQGIGTGGNEQFF.

The V call is TRBV25-1, the J call TRBJ1-1; the D is unclear. The CDR3 runs to 13 residues. In germline, CDR1 is MGHDK, CDR2 SYGVNS. Deletions cut 3 bases from V and 5 bases from J, with 10 bases between. Here the CDR3 DNA reads TGTGCCAGCAGTGAGGCGGGTAGGACTGAAGCTTTCTTT. Protein: CASSEAGRTEAFF.

The rearrangement uses TRBV7-2 and TRBJ1-2, with TRBD1 matching 9 bases. The CDR3 is 13 residues long. Per the germline V gene, CDR1 is SGHTA and CDR2 is FQGNSA. With V trimmed by 5 bases and J by 5 bases, 3 bases remained unmatched. CDR3 sequence reads: CASSLGTGYGYTF. Here the CDR3 DNA reads TGTGCCAGCAGCCTCGGGACAGGGTATGGCTACACCTTC.

V usage is TRBV7-6 and J usage is TRBJ2-2, with 9 bases aligning to TRBD1. The V segment lost 5 bases and the J segment 1 base; nucleotides outside the gene matches: 5. Germline loops: CDR1 SGHVS, CDR2 FNYEAQ. The CDR3 runs to 16 residues. The CDR3 loop reads CASSPRQGVNTGELFF. CDR3 DNA sequence: TGTGCCAGCAGCCCTAGACAGGGGGTGAACACCGGGGAGCTGTTTTTT.

V gene TRBV5-1 combines with J gene TRBJ1-6, with D perhaps matching TRBD1 (6 bases). Trimming removed 4 bases at V and 6 bases at J, with 14 bases between. The germline CDR1 and CDR2 sequences are SGHRS and YFSETQ. The CDR3 has 15 residues. The CDR3 DNA reads as TGCGCCAGCAGCAGTTACAGGGCCTCTAATTCACCCCTCCACTTT. Residues: CASSSYRASNSPLHF.

The chain joins TRBV6-6 to TRBJ2-1, with a tentative D call TRBD1 (7 bases). CDR3 size: 16 residues. Germline assignment: CDR1 MNHNY and CDR2 SVGAGI (reference sequence). The V and J ends lost 7 bases and 6 bases respectively, with 22 bases between them. The DNA of the CDR3 is TGTGCCAGCAAACACCTCCGACAGGGAGGTGGCAATGAGCAGTTCTTC. Encoded protein: CASKHLRQGGGNEQFF.